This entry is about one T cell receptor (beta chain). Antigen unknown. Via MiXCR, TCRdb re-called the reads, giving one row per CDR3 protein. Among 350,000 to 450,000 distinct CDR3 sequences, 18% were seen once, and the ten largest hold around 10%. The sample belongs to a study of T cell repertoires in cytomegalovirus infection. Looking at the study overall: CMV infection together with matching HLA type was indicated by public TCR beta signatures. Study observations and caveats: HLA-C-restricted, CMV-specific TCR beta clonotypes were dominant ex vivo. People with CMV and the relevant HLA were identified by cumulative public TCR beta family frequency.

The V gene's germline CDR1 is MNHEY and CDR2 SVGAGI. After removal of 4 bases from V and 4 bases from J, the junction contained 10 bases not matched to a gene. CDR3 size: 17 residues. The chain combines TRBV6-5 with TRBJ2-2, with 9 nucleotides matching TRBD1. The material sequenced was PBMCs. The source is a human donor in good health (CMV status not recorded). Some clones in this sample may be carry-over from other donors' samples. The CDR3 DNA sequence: TGTGCCAGCAGTTTTGGCTCCGGGACAGGGATCACCGGGGAGCTGTTTTTT. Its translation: CASSFGSGTGITGELFF.